Sequencing of this TCR beta chain was carried out in a study of response to subunit inactivated influenza vaccine. As concerns this clonotype: Antigen: not known.

Study-level results: Authors suggested few new T cells are recruited by each seasonal influenza vaccination.

One entry per CDR3 protein results from TCRdb running MiXCR on the RT-PCR reads. The repertoire has 650,000 to 800,000 distinct CDR3 sequences, approximately 15% of them found once; the top ten carry 6.5% to 8.5%. CDR1 and CDR2 from the germline V gene are LGHDT and YNNKEL (reference sequence). V shed 6 bases and J 4 bases; nucleotides not matched to a gene: 6. This CDR3 is 14 amino acids long. The sample was PBMCs from blood, taken 14 to 15 days before vaccination. This TCR derives from a man aged 50 to 60 who received an inactivated influenza vaccine. V and J are TRBV3-1 and TRBJ2-3, with TRBD2 matching 8 bases. CDR3 in amino acids: CASRRAGASDTQYF. CDR3 sequence (DNA): TGTGCCAGCAGGCGAGCGGGGGCCTCAGATACGCAGTATTTT.